These 22 T cell receptor beta chains came from one sample sequenced in a study of cytomegalovirus exposure and HLA in healthy donors. PCR was performed using 60 Vbeta and 13 Jbeta primers. Clones were read by immunoSEQ multiplex PCR, and TCRdb kept only the in-frame ones, dropping some. The table has fewer than 200,000 clones, 9.5% seen once. The sample was PBMCs. Receptors were obtained from a woman aged 25 to 39 in good health and CMV-seropositive.

This clone has only a few counts. This rearrangement joins TRBV7-9 to TRBJ2-7; D perhaps matches TRBD2 (6 bases). The V end lost 2 bases, the J end lost 5 bases, and 13 bases lay between the germline ends. Germline CDR1 reads SEHNR; CDR2 reads FQNEAQ (reference sequence). The CDR3 consists of 14 residues. The CDR3, as DNA: TGTGCCAGCAGCTTATGGGGTAGGGAGGACGAGCAGTACTTC. Encoded protein: CASSLWGREDEQYF.

Only a few counts were recorded for this clone. The chain carries TRBV4-2 and TRBJ2-7; 7 bases are shared with TRBD2. The CDR3 has 16 amino acids. The ends lost 4 bases at V and 3 bases at J; junction bases unmatched: 12. Germline V lookup: CDR1 LGHNA, CDR2 YNFKEQ. DNA of the CDR3: TGTGCCAGCAGCCCGGCCGGGGCTAGCGGCTTCTACGAGCAGTACTTC. It codes for CASSPAGASGFYEQYF.

This clone occurred a few times. The rearrangement links TRBV2 to TRBJ2-2; no definite D call. The germline V gene has CDR1 SNHLY and CDR2 FYNNEI. The CDR3 loop spans 11 amino acids. Trimming cost V 6 bases and J 10 bases, with 9 bases left between them. The CDR3 spells CASSPNSELFF. The DNA of the CDR3 is TGTGCCAGCAGCCCCAATTCGGAGCTGTTTTTT.

This clone was observed a few times. The rearrangement joins TRBV5-1 to TRBJ2-5, with a possible D match to TRBD1 (6 bases). Germline values: CDR1 SGHRS, CDR2 YFSETQ. The length of the CDR3 is 16 residues. With 4 bases removed from V and 5 bases from J, the gap between germline ends came to 21 bases. This chain's CDR3 is CASSEVNTGLGETQYF. The CDR3 bases are TGCGCCAGCAGCGAGGTGAACACAGGGTTAGGGGAGACCCAGTACTTC.

This clone came up a few times. The chain uses TRBV7-8 and TRBJ2-7, with 15 bases matching TRBD2. CDR3 length: 16 residues. Trimming at V came to 4 bases and at J to 4 bases, leaving 5 bases not matched to a gene. Germline lookup yields CDR1 SGHVS and CDR2 FQNEAQ. The CDR3 is CASSSGLAGGGYEQYF. The CDR3 DNA is TGTGCCAGCAGCTCCGGACTAGCGGGAGGGGGTTACGAGCAGTACTTC.

This chain links TRBV18 with TRBJ2-7; 8 positions agree with TRBD1. V gave up 3 bases and J gave up 3 bases; unmatched junction bases: 13. CDR1 and CDR2 (germline): KGHSH, LQKENI. The CDR3 runs to 17 residues. The CDR3 reads CASSPQSQTGGFYEQYF. The CDR3, as DNA: TGTGCCAGCTCACCCCAGAGTCAAACAGGGGGATTCTACGAGCAGTACTTC. The entire variable domain, with the rest obtained from reference TRBV18 and TRBJ2-7, is as follows: NAGVMQNPRHLVRRRGQEARLRCSPMKGHSHVYWYRQLPEEGLKFMVYLQKENIIDESGMPKERFSAEFPKEGPSILRIQQVVRGDSAAYFCASSPQSQTGGFYEQYFGPGTRLTVT.

V usage is TRBV27 and J usage is TRBJ2-3; D is ambiguous. This CDR3 spans 16 amino acids. Trimming removed 0 bases from V and 0 bases from J, with 10 bases in between. CDR1 and CDR2 (germline): MNHEY, SMNVEV (reference sequence). CDR3 loop: CASSLSPRGSTDTQYF. The DNA of the CDR3 is TGTGCCAGCAGTTTATCACCTAGAGGAAGCACAGATACGCAGTATTTT.

This chain joins TRBV5-1 and TRBJ2-1, with 10 bases lining up with TRBD2. After removal of 2 bases from V and 5 bases from J, the junction contained 1 base not matched to a gene. The V gene's germline CDR1 is SGHRS and CDR2 YFSETQ. CDR3 length: 14 residues. Here the CDR3 reads CASSLAGGDNEQFF. The CDR3 bases are TGCGCCAGCAGCTTAGCGGGAGGGGACAATGAGCAGTTCTTC. Filled out from reference TRBV5-1 and TRBJ2-1, the complete variable domain reads KAGVTQTPRYLIKTRGQQVTLSCSPISGHRSVSWYQQTPGQGLQFLFEYFSETQRNKGNFPGRFSGRQFSNSRSEMNVSTLELGDSALYLCASSLAGGDNEQFFGPGTRLTVL.

This clone has more than one count but fewer than ten. The chain joins TRBV7-9 to TRBJ2-3, with a possible D match to TRBD2 (5 bases). CDR1 SEHNR and CDR2 FQNEAQ come from the germline V gene (reference sequence). The CDR3 has 15 amino acids. V was shortened by 4 bases and J by 1 base, with 12 bases between the two germline ends. The CDR3 protein is CASSSPEGGTDTQYF. CDR3 in DNA: TGTGCCAGCAGCTCTCCCGAGGGTGGCACAGATACGCAGTATTTT.

The chain couples TRBV2 to TRBJ1-2; 7 bases line up with TRBD1. V was clipped by 4 bases and J by 7 bases; unmatched bases: 6. Germline CDR1 is SNHLY and CDR2 is FYNNEI. The CDR3 contains 13 residues. CDR3 sequence reads: CASSVKGAVGYTF. CDR3 in DNA: TGTGCCAGCAGTGTAAAGGGGGCTGTTGGCTACACCTTC.

Only one count was recorded for this clone. A read error may produce the germline difference seen at one junction end. The chain combines TRBV2 with TRBJ1-5; a possible D gene is TRBD1 (5 bases). The CDR3 totals 14 residues. CDR1 SNHLY and CDR2 FYNNEI come from the germline V gene. The CDR3 loop is CASSEKRDYQHQHF. The DNA of the CDR3 is TGTGCCAGCAGTGAAAAACGGGACTATCAGCACCAGCATTTT.

CDR3 protein: CATNLAGSTGELFF. CDR3 DNA: TGTGCCACCAACCTAGCGGGATCAACCGGGGAGCTGTTTTTT. The chain carries TRBV27 and TRBJ2-2; 9 positions agree with TRBD2. The CDR3 has 14 residues. Trimming at V came to 10 bases and at J to 5 bases, leaving 8 bases not matched to a gene. CDR1 and CDR2 (germline): MNHEY, SMNVEV (reference sequence).

This clone was seen a few times. The V gene is TRBV12-5, the J gene TRBJ2-2; 12 positions agree with TRBD2. The CDR3 covers 18 residues. The ends lost 0 bases at V and 7 bases at J; junction bases unmatched: 9. The V gene's germline CDR1 is LGHNT and CDR2 FRNRAP. The CDR3 sequence: CASGLVLTSGSVIGELFF. CDR3 DNA sequence: TGTGCTAGTGGTTTGGTACTGACTAGCGGGAGTGTGATCGGGGAGCTGTTTTTT.

V usage is TRBV5-4 and J usage is TRBJ2-2; 9 bases agree with TRBD2. Germline CDR1 is SGHNT and CDR2 is YYREEE (reference sequence). J was trimmed by 2 bases and V by 6 bases; bases with no gene match: 14. This CDR3 has 18 amino acids. CDR3 nucleotides: TGTGCCAGCACCAATCTGGGCGGGAGGGCCGGTAACACCGGGGAGCTGTTTTTT. Its protein is CASTNLGGRAGNTGELFF. The full variable domain, completed using reference TRBV5-4 and TRBJ2-2, is ETGVTQSPTHLIKTRGQQVTLRCSSQSGHNTVSWYQQALGQGPQFIFQYYREEENGRGNFPPRFSGLQFPNYSSELNVNALELDDSALYLCASTNLGGRAGNTGELFFGEGSRLTVL.

This clone has just a few counts. The chain couples TRBV5-4 to TRBJ2-5, with TRBD2 matching over 8 bases. Germline V gene data show CDR1 as SGHNT and CDR2 as YYREEE (reference sequence). After removal of 4 bases from V and 4 bases from J, the junction contained 3 bases not matched to a gene. This CDR3 region has 13 residues. Here the CDR3 DNA reads TGTGCCAGCAGCATAGCGGGAAGAGAGACCCAGTACTTC. As protein: CASSIAGRETQYF.

The chain combines TRBV6-6 with TRBJ1-4, with unresolved D. Germline CDR1 and CDR2: MNHNY and SVGAGI (reference sequence). Trimming cost V 6 bases and J 8 bases, with 19 bases left between them. The CDR3 consists of 15 residues. CDR3 protein: CASRYGYDNGEKLFF. CDR3 in DNA: TGTGCCAGCAGATATGGGTACGATAACGGGGAAAAACTGTTTTTT.

This clone showed up just a few times. In DNA, the CDR3 is TGTGCCAGCAGCCAAGGTTCTACAGGGGATTCTTCTGAGACCCAGTACTTC. Protein: CASSQGSTGDSSETQYF. The rearrangement uses TRBV4-2 and TRBJ2-5, with TRBD1 matching over 7 bases. Trimming took 1 base from V and 5 from J; bases not matched to a gene: 13. Germline loops: CDR1 LGHNA, CDR2 YNFKEQ. This CDR3 has 17 amino acids.

The CDR3 coding sequence is TGTGCCTGGAGCTGGTCAGGGAATGGCGAGCAGTTCTTC. Protein sequence: CAWSWSGNGEQFF. The chain is built from TRBV30 and TRBJ2-1; weak D call: TRBD1 (5 bases). CDR1 GTSNPN and CDR2 SVGIG come from the germline V gene (reference sequence). CDR3 length: 13 amino acids. The V end lost 3 bases, the J end lost 10 bases, and 16 bases lay between the germline ends. The whole variable domain, filled in from reference TRBV30 and TRBJ2-1, reads SQTIHQWPATLVQPVGSPLSLECTVEGTSNPNLYWYRQAAGRGLQLLFYSVGIGQISSEVPQNLSASRPQDRQFILSSKKLLLSDSGFYLCAWSWSGNGEQFFGPGTRLTVL.

J is TRBJ1-4 and V is TRBV29-1; D gene uncertain. V was shortened by 4 bases and J by 8 bases, with 14 bases between the two germline ends. The CDR3 loop spans 13 amino acids. From germline, CDR1 is SQVTM and CDR2 ANQGSEA. Here the CDR3 reads CSVAFNLGEKLFF. The CDR3 nucleotides read TGCAGCGTTGCGTTTAACCTCGGGGAAAAACTGTTTTTT.

This clone was picked up a small number of times. The chain links TRBV15 to TRBJ1-5; D not certain. Germline V CDR1 and CDR2: LNHNV, YYDKDF (reference sequence). The CDR3 covers 12 residues. V lost 0 bases to trimming and J lost 6 bases, with 3 bases between them. CDR3 DNA: TGTGCCACCAGCAGAGATCGTCAGCCCCAGCATTTT. This translates into CATSRDRQPQHF.

This clone was seen a few times. The J gene is TRBJ2-5, the V gene TRBV5-1; 9 nucleotides align to TRBD1. The junction had 1 base not matched to a gene; V was cut back by 0 bases and J by 1 base. The CDR3 spans 15 residues. Per germline, CDR1 SGHRS and CDR2 YFSETQ. The CDR3 coding sequence is TGCGCCAGCAGCTTGGCGACAGGGGGCCAAGAGACCCAGTACTTC. It specifies CASSLATGGQETQYF.

This clone occurred a few times. The chain recombines TRBV2 with TRBJ2-1; 8 bases are shared with TRBD2. There are 15 residues in the CDR3. V shed 4 bases, J shed 2 bases, and the junction held 4 bases outside the gene matches. Per the germline V gene, CDR1 is SNHLY and CDR2 is FYNNEI. CDR3 residues: CASSAGRAAYNEQFF. The CDR3 region has the DNA TGTGCCAGCAGTGCCGGGAGGGCGGCCTACAATGAGCAGTTCTTC. Full variable domain (rest looked up from reference TRBV2 and TRBJ2-1): EPEVTQTPSHQVTQMGQEVILRCVPISNHLYFYWYRQILGQKVEFLVSFYNNEISEKSEIFDDQFSVERPDGSNFTLKIRSTKLEDSAMYFCASSAGRAAYNEQFFGPGTRLTVL.